This T cell receptor (beta chain) was profiled in a study of identical twins. Study results and limitations: Compared with unrelated sharing, twin-shared out-of-frame alpha sequences had more low-probability sequences. Insertions were fewer in abundant cord blood beta clonotypes, whereas memory repertoires showed none of this pattern. For zero-insertion analyses, partial confounding could come from invariant MAIT and iNKT cells.

Each cDNA held unique molecular identifiers, and template switching gave it a universal primer site. Each CDR3 protein is one row after TCRdb ran MiXCR on the 5' RACE reads. This table has 1.5 million to 2 million distinct CDR3 sequences, about 30% appearing once. The V gene's germline CDR1 is DFQATT and CDR2 SNEGSKA (reference sequence). This CDR3 is 14 amino acids long. V lost 5 bases and J 1 base, leaving 15 bases between the germline ends. This clonotype showed up just a few times. Its target is unknown. The sequence was collected from a newborn girl in good health. The sample was cord blood. This sequence joins TRBV20-1 and TRBJ2-7, with a possible D match to TRBD2 (6 bases). CDR3 sequence: CSAASPGVSYEQYF. CDR3 nucleotide sequence: TGCAGTGCTGCCTCTCCGGGAGTGTCCTACGAGCAGTACTTC.